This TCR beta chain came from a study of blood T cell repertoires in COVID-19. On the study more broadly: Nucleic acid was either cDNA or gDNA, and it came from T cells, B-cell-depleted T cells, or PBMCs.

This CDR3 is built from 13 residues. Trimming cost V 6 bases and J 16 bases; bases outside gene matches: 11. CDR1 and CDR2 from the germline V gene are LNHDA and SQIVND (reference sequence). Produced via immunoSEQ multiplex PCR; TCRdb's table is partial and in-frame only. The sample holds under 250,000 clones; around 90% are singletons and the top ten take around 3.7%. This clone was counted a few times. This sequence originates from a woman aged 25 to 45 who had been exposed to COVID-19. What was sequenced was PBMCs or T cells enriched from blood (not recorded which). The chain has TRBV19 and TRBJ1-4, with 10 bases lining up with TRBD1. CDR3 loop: CASSGTGDSTAFF. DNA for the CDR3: TGTGCCAGTAGCGGGACAGGGGACTCGACAGCGTTTTTT.